These 2 T cell receptor beta chains share one sample of origin, sequenced in a study of blood T cell repertoires in COVID-19. TCRdb's copy holds only in-frame clones and misses some; the assay was immunoSEQ multiplex PCR. The sample consists of approximately 180,000 clones, roughly 87% of them appearing once. Sequencing was performed on PBMCs or T cells enriched from blood (not recorded which). Source of these receptors: a human donor with acute COVID-19. The donor label of this sample is uncertain.

The chain has TRBV7-3 and TRBJ2-2; D is perhaps TRBD1 (6 bases). The CDR3 is 16 residues long. Germline values: CDR1 SGHTA, CDR2 FQGTGA. V was shortened by 5 bases and J by 5 bases, with 18 bases between the two germline ends. The CDR3: CASSPTLGADTGELFF. The CDR3 nucleotides are TGTGCCAGCAGCCCCACCTTGGGGGCCGATACCGGGGAGCTGTTTTTT.

The genes are TRBV7-2 and TRBJ1-5, with D hard to call. CDR3 length: 15 amino acids. V lost 0 bases to trimming and J lost 1 base, with 7 bases between them. Looked up from germline, CDR1 is SGHTA and CDR2 is FQGNSA. Here the CDR3 reads CASSLAGYSNQPQHF. Written as DNA, the CDR3 is TGTGCCAGCAGCTTAGCCGGGTACAGCAATCAGCCCCAGCATTTT.